The clone carrying this TCR beta chain was seen repeatedly, ten times or more. The antigen is unknown. It was with a sample-barcoded 5' primer and a J-beta primer mix that a second PCR of roughly 7 to 12 cycles was run. Template switching added a 12-random-nucleotide identifier to every cDNA molecule. Per sample, CDR3-containing paired-end reads numbered at least 2.5 million. Each CDR3 protein is one row after TCRdb ran MiXCR on the 5' RACE reads. Among more than 1,400,000 distinct CDR3 sequences listed, 40% to 50% were seen once. The data are from a study of blood T cells in healthy people across ages. In the study overall: Every two T cells gave about one barcoded beta molecule via template switching.

Study observations and caveats: Using unsorted PBMCs precluded a conclusive naive versus antigen-experienced comparison.

This TCR came from a woman under 30 in good health. Sequenced input: blood.

The CDR3 protein is CASSPRDISYEQYF. In DNA, the CDR3 is TGTGCCAGCAGCCCGCGAGACATCTCCTACGAGCAGTACTTC. The chain has TRBV12-3 or TRBV12-4 and TRBJ2-7; no definite D call. The CDR3 contains 14 residues. V was clipped by 6 bases and J by 0 bases, with 12 bases between them.